This TCR beta chain was found in a study of HIV-infected patients and healthy controls. Broader study findings: Compared with healthy controls, HIV-infected patients showed less CDR3 sharing between individuals.

The CDR3 spans 16 residues. V was pared by 0 bases and J by 4 bases, with 6 bases of the junction left unmatched. Germline V lookup: CDR1 SGHDN, CDR2 FVKESK. Whole blood was used without fractionation, so all unsorted peripheral T cells were included. The RNA source was a 2.5 ml peripheral blood draw. Alpha and beta constant-region primers primed reverse transcription of 400 to 500 ng RNA. Each of the alpha and beta chains got its own library through chain-specific third strand synthesis with indices. Ligation attached cDNA to a 5' RACE adapter that carried a random hexamer and SP2 site. The SP2 site served as the priming point for second strand synthesis. TCRdb processed the 5' RACE reads anew with MiXCR; each CDR3 protein has one entry. The sample consists of around 26,000 distinct CDR3 sequences, about 9% of them appearing once. This clonotype was detected ten times or more. Its antigen is not known.

Sequenced input: blood. The source of this sequence is an adult in good health. The rearrangement links TRBV14 to TRBJ2-7; 10 bases are a match to TRBD2. CDR3 in amino acids: CASSQDERGGQYEQYF. The DNA for the CDR3 is TGTGCCAGCAGCCAAGATGAGCGGGGGGGCCAGTACGAGCAGTACTTC.